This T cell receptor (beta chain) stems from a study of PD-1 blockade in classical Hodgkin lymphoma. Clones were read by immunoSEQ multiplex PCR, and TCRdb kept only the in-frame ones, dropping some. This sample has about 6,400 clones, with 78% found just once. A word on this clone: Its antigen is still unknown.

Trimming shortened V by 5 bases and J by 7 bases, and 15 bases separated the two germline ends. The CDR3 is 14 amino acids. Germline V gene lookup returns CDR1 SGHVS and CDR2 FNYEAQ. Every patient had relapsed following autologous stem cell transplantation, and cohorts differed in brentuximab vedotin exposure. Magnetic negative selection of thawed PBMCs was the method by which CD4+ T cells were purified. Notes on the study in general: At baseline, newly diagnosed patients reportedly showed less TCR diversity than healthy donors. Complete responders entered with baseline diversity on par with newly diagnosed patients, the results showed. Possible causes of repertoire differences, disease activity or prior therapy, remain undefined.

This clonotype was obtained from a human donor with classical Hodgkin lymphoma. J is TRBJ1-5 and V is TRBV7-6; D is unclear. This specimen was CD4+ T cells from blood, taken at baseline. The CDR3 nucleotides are TGTGCCAGCAGCCCCTTGGGCGTAAGGCAGCCCCAGCATTTT. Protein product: CASSPLGVRQPQHF. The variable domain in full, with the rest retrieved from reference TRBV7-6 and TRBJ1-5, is GAGVSQSPRYKVTKRGQDVALRCDPISGHVSLYWYRQALGQGPEFLTYFNYEAQQDKSGLPNDRFSAERPEGSISTLTIQRTEQRDSAMYRCASSPLGVRQPQHFGDGTRLSIL.